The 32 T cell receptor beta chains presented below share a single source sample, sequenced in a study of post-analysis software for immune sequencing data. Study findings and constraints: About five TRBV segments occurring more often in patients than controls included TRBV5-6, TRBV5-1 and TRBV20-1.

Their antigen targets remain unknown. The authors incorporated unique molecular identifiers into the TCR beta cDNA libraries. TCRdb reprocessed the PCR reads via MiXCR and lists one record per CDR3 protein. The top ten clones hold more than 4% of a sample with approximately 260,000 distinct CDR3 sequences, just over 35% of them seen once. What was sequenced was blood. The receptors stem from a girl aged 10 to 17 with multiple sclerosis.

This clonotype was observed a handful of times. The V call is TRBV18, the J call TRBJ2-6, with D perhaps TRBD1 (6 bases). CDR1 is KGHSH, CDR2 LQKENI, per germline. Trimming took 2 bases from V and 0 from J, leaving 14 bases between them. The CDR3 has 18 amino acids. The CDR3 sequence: CASSPSGTTGSGANVLTF. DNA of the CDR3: TGTGCCAGCTCACCATCCGGGACAACGGGCTCTGGGGCCAACGTCCTGACTTTC.

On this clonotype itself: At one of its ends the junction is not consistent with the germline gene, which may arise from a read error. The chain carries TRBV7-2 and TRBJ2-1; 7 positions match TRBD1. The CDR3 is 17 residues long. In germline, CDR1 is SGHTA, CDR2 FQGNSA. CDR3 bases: TGTGCCAGCACCCAATTCCCACAGGGGTCCTCCTACATTGAGCAGCTCTTC. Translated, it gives CASTQFPQGSSYIEQLF.

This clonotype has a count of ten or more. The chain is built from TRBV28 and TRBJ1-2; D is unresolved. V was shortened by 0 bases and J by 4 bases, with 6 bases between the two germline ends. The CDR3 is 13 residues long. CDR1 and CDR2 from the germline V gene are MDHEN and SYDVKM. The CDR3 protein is CASSLWTFYGYTF. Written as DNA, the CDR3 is TGTGCCAGCAGTTTATGGACATTCTATGGCTACACCTTC.

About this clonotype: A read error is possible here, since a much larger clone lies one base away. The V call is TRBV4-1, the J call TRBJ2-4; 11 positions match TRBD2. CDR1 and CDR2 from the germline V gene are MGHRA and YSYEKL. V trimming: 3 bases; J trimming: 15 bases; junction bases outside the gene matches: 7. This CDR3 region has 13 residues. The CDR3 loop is CASSQIAGGPRYF. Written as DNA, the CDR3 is TGCGCCAGCAGCCAGATAGCGGGGGGGCCGAGGTACTTC.

The CDR3 protein is CASSWTGTSGNEQYF. CDR3 sequence (DNA): TGCGCCAGCAGCTGGACCGGGACTAGTGGAAATGAGCAGTACTTC. V gene TRBV5-1 combines with J gene TRBJ2-7; TRBD2 agrees at 8 bases. Germline CDR1 SGHRS, CDR2 YFSETQ. The CDR3 spans 15 residues. The V gene end was trimmed by 3 bases and the J gene end by 7 bases; junction bases not matched to a gene: 12.

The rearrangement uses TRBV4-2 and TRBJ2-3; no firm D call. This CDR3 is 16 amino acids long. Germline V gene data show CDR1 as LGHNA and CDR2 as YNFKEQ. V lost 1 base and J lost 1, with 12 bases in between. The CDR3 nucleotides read TGTGCCAGCAGCCAAGTGTCGAACGACCGCACAGATACGCAGTATTTT. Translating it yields CASSQVSNDRTDTQYF.

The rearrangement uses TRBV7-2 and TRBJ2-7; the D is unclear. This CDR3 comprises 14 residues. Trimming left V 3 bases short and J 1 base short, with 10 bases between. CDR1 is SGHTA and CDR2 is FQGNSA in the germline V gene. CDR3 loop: CASSLKGTSYEQYF. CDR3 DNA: TGTGCCAGCAGCTTGAAGGGAACTTCCTACGAGCAGTACTTC. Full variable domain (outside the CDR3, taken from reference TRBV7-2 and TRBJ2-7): GAGVSQSPSNKVTEKGKDVELRCDPISGHTALYWYRQSLGQGLEFLIYFQGNSAPDKSGLPSDRFSAERTGGSVSTLTIQRTQQEDSAVYLCASSLKGTSYEQYFGPGTRLTVT.

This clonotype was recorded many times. CDR3 protein: CASRESSGAYNEQFF. The CDR3 DNA is TGCGCCAGCAGAGAGTCTAGCGGCGCCTACAATGAGCAGTTCTTC. The chain is built from TRBV4-1 and TRBJ2-1; TRBD2 matches 7 bases. From germline, CDR1 is MGHRA and CDR2 YSYEKL. The length of the CDR3 is 15 residues. Trimming at V came to 6 bases and at J to 2 bases, leaving 7 bases not matched to a gene.

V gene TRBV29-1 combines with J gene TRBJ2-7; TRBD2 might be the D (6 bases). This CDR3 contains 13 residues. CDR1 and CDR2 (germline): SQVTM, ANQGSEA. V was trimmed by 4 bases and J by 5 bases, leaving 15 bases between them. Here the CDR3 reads CSVAAGPRNEQYF. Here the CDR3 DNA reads TGCAGCGTTGCGGCGGGGCCCAGGAACGAGCAGTACTTC.

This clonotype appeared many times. The CDR3: CSVEDRLAGLADTQYF. For the CDR3, the DNA is TGCAGCGTTGAAGATAGACTAGCGGGGTTGGCAGATACGCAGTATTTT. The J gene is TRBJ2-3, the V gene TRBV29-1, with 11 bases fitting TRBD2. J gave up 4 bases and V 0 bases, and 6 bases lay outside the gene matches. This CDR3 spans 16 amino acids. Germline CDR1 reads SQVTM; CDR2 reads ANQGSEA.

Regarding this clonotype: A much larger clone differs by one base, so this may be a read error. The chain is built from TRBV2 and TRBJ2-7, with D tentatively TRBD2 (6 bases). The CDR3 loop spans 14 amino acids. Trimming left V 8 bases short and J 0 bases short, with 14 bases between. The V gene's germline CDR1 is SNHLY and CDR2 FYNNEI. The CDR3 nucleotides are TGTGCCAGCGGGGAGGAGAGCGGCTCCTACGAGCAGTACTTC. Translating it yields CASGEESGSYEQYF.

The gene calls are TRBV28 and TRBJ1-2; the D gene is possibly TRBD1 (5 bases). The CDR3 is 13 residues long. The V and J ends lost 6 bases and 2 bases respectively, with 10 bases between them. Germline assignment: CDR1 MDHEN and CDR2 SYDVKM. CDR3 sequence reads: CASSITGNYGYTF. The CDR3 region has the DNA TGTGCCAGCAGCATCACAGGAAACTATGGCTACACCTTC.

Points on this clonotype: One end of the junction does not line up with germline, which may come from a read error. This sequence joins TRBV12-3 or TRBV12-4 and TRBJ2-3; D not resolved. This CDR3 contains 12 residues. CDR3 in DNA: TGCCCCGGCAGAGAAAGCGCAGATACGCAGTATTTT. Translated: CPGRESADTQYF.

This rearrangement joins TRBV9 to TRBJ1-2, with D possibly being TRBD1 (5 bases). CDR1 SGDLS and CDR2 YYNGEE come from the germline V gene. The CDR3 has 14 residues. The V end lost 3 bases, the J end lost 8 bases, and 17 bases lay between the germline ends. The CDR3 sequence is CASSGEGDGGGYTF. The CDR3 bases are TGTGCCAGCAGCGGGGAAGGGGACGGGGGGGGCTACACCTTC.

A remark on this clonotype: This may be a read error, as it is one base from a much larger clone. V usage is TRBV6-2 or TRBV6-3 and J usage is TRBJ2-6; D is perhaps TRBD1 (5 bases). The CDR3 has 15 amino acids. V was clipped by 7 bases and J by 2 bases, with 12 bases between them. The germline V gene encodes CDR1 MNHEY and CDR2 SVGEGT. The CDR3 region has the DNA TGTGCCAGCACCGGTGACAGCCCTGGGGCCAACGTCCTGACTTTC. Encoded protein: CASTGDSPGANVLTF.

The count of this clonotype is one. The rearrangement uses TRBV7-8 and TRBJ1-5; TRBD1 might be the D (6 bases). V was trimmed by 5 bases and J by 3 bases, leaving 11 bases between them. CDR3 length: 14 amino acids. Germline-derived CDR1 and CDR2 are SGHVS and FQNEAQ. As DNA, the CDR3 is TGTGCCAGCAGCCCGGACAGCGTCAATCAGCCCCAGCATTTT. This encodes CASSPDSVNQPQHF.

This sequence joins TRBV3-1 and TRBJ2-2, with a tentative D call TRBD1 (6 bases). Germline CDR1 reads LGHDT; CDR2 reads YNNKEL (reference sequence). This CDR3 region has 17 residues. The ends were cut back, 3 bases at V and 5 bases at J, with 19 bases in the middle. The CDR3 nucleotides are TGTGCCAGCAGCCAGCCCCTGGGCAGGGGAGATACCGGGGAGCTGTTTTTT. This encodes CASSQPLGRGDTGELFF.

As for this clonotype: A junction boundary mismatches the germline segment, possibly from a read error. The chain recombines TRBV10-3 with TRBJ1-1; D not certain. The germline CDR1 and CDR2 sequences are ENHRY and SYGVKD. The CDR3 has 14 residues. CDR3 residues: CAISARTMNTETFF. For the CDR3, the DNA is TGTGCCATCAGCGCTCGTACTATGAACACTGAAACTTTCTTT.

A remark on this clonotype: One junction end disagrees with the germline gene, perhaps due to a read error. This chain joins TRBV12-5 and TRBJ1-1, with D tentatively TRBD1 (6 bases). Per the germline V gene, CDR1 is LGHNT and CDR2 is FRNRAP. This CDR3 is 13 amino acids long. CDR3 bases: TGTGCCAGTGGTTTGGATTTCCAGGGGAGAGGTTTCTTT. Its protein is CASGLDFQGRGFF.

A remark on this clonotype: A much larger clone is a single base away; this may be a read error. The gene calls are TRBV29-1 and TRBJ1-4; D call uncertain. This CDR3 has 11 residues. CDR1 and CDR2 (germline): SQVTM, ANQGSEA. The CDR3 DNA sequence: TGCAGCGCCAATAGTGGAGAAAAACGGTTTTTT. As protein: CSANSGEKRFF.

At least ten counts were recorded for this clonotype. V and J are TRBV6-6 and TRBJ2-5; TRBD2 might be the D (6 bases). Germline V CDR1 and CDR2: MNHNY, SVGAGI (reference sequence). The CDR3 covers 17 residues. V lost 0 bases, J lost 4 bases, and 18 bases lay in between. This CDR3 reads CASSYSPLGGAGETQYF. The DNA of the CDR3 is TGTGCCAGCAGTTACTCACCACTTGGAGGAGCGGGAGAGACCCAGTACTTC.

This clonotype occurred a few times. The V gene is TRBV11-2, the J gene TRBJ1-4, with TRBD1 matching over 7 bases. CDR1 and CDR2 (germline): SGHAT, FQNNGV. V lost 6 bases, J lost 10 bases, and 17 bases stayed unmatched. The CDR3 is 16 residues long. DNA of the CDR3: TGTGCCAGCAGGGGGCCAACGGACAGGTCATTCGGAAAACTGTTTTTT. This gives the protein CASRGPTDRSFGKLFF.

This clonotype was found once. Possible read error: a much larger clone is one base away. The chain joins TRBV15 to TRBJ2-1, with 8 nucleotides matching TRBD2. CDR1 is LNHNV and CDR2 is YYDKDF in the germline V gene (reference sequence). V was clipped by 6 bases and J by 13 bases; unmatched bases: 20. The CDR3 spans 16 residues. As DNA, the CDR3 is TGTGCCACCAGTCCCCGCTCGGGGGGGCTTCTAGAGACCCAGTTCTTC. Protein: CATSPRSGGLLETQFF.

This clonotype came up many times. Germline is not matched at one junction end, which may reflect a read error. CDR3: CASSLQGANTEAFF. The CDR3 DNA reads as TGCGCCAGCAGCTTACAGGGGGCGAACACTGAAGCTTTCTTT. This chain uses TRBV3-1 with TRBJ1-1, with TRBD1 identical over 9 bases. The V gene's germline CDR1 is LGHDT and CDR2 YNNKEL (reference sequence). The CDR3 loop spans 14 amino acids.

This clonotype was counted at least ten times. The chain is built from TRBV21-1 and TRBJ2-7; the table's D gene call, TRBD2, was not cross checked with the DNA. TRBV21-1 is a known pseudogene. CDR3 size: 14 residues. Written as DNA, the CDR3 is TGTGCCAGCAGCTTTCGGACTGCAACCTACGAGCAGTACTTC. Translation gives CASSFRTATYEQYF.

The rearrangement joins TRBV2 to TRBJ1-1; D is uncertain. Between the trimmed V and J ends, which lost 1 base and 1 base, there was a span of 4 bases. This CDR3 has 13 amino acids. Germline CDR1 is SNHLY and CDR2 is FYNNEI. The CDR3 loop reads CASSEDTNTEAFF. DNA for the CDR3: TGTGCCAGCAGTGAAGACACGAACACTGAAGCTTTCTTT.

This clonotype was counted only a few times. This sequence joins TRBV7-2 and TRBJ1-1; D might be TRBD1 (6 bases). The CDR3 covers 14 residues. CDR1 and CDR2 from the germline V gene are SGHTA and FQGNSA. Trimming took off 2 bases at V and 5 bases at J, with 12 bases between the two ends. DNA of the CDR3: TGTGCCAGCAGCTTAAGCCGGGGGCGAACTGAAGCTTTCTTT. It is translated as CASSLSRGRTEAFF.

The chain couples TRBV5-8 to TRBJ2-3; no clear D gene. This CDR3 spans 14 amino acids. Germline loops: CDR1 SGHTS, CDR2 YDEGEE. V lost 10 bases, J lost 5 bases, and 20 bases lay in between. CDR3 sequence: CACIRMRRIDTQYF. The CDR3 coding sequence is TGTGCCTGCATCAGGATGAGACGCATAGATACGCAGTATTTT.

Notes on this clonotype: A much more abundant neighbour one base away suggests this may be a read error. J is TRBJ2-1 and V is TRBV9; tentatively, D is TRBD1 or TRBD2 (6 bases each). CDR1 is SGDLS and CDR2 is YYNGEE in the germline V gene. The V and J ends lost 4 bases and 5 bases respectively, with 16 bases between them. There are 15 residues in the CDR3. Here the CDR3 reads CASSPRGQADNEQFF. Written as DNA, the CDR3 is TGTGCCAGCAGCCCCCGGGGGCAGGCCGACAATGAGCAGTTCTTC.

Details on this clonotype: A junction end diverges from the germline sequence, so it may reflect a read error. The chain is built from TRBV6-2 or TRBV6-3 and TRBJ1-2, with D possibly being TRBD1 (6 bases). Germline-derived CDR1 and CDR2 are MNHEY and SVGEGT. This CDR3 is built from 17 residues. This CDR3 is CANSYPGQHKINYGYTF. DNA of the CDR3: TGTGCCAACAGTTACCCAGGACAGCATAAGATTAACTATGGCTACACCTTC.

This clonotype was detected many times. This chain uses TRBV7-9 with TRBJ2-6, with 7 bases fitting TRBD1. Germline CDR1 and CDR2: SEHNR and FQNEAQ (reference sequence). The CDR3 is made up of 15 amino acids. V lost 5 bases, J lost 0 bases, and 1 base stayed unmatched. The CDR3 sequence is CASSGTDSGANVLTF. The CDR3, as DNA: TGTGCCAGCAGCGGGACAGACTCTGGGGCCAACGTCCTGACTTTC.

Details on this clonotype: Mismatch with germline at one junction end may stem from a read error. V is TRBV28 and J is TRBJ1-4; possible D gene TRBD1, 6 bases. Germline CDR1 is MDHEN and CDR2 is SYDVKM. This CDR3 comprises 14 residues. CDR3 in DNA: TGTGCCAGCAGTACCAGGGGACTTAATGAAAAACGGTTTTTT. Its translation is CASSTRGLNEKRFF.